Shown below are 16 T cell receptor beta chains from a single sample sequenced in a study of blood T cell repertoires in COVID-19. TCRdb keeps only in-frame clones here, not all; method: immunoSEQ multiplex PCR. The sample records approximately 170,000 clones, roughly four fifths being singletons. Material: peripheral blood. These receptor sequences come from a woman aged 50 to 60 with acute or convalescent COVID-19.

This clone has a handful of counts. The V and J genes are TRBV21-1 and TRBJ2-7; TRBD2 is the table's D call, not checked against the DNA. TRBV21-1 is assigned pseudogene status. The CDR3 sequence is 13 residues long. The CDR3 loop reads CASSKDGGSEQYF. The CDR3 DNA reads as TGTGCCAGCAGCAAAGATGGGGGGAGCGAGCAGTACTTC.

The chain is built from TRBV28 and TRBJ2-7; a weak D match, TRBD2 (5 bases). The CDR3 runs to 16 residues. CDR1 and CDR2 from the germline V gene are MDHEN and SYDVKM. Trimming left V 8 bases short and J 2 bases short, with 22 bases between. The CDR3 region has the DNA TGTGCCAGCGGATTTTCGTCCGCGGGTACCACCTACGAGCAGTACTTC. Translated, it gives CASGFSSAGTTYEQYF.

V and J are TRBV28 and TRBJ1-5, with 7 bases that match TRBD1. CDR1 is MDHEN, CDR2 SYDVKM, per germline. The CDR3 length is 15 residues. Trimming at V came to 6 bases and at J to 4 bases, leaving 9 bases not matched to a gene. Here the CDR3 reads CASSSAGGANQPQHF. The DNA of the CDR3 is TGTGCCAGCAGCTCCGCAGGGGGTGCAAATCAGCCCCAGCATTTT.

CDR3 in DNA: TGTGCCAGTAGTGTCGGGCTAGCGGGAGTCTATGAGCAGTTCTTC. Translated, it gives CASSVGLAGVYEQFF. This chain connects TRBV19 to TRBJ2-1; 10 nucleotides agree with TRBD2. CDR1 is LNHDA and CDR2 is SQIVND in the germline V gene (reference sequence). This CDR3 region has 15 residues. Unmatched junction bases numbered 9, after V lost 5 bases and J lost 8 bases. Supplemented by reference TRBV19 and TRBJ2-1, the full variable domain reads DGGITQSPKYLFRKEGQNVTLSCEQNLNHDAMYWYRQDPGQGLRLIYYSQIVNDFQKGDIAEGYSVSREKKESFPLTVTSAQKNPTAFYLCASSVGLAGVYEQFFGPGTRLTVL.

The V and J genes are TRBV30 and TRBJ2-7; 8 nucleotides agree with TRBD2. V dropped 1 base and J dropped 2; count of bases not matched to a gene: 1. Germline assignment: CDR1 GTSNPN and CDR2 SVGIG (reference sequence). This CDR3 has 13 residues. The CDR3 loop reads CAWSGTSTYEQYF. CDR3 nucleotide sequence: TGTGCCTGGAGTGGGACTAGCACCTACGAGCAGTACTTC. Looking up the rest from reference TRBV30 and TRBJ2-7 gives the full variable domain: SQTIHQWPATLVQPVGSPLSLECTVEGTSNPNLYWYRQAAGRGLQLLFYSVGIGQISSEVPQNLSASRPQDRQFILSSKKLLLSDSGFYLCAWSGTSTYEQYFGPGTRLTVT.

In nucleotides, the CDR3 is TGCGCCAGCAGCCGAGAAGCGGGAAGGGACAATGAGCAGTTCTTC. Protein product: CASSREAGRDNEQFF. The rearrangement links TRBV4-1 to TRBJ2-1, with 7 bases fitting TRBD2. The trim removed 4 bases at V and 5 bases at J, leaving 8 bases unmatched. Germline CDR1 MGHRA, CDR2 YSYEKL. The CDR3 totals 15 residues.

V and J are TRBV13 and TRBJ2-7, with 13 bases identical to TRBD2. Trimming at V came to 4 bases and at J to 4 bases, leaving 1 base not matched to a gene. The CDR3 sequence is 14 residues long. CDR1 is PRHDT, CDR2 FYEKMQ, per germline (reference sequence). In DNA, the CDR3 is TGTGCCAGCAGCTCGGGACTAGCGGGGTACGAGCAGTACTTC. Its translation: CASSSGLAGYEQYF.

This rearrangement joins TRBV7-8 to TRBJ1-5, with D unclear. The CDR3 extends over 14 amino acids. The germline V and J ends were trimmed by 1 base and 6 bases, with 10 bases remaining between them. Germline lookup yields CDR1 SGHVS and CDR2 FQNEAQ. The CDR3, as DNA: TGTGCCAGCAGCTTAGTAACCAGTGGTCAGCCCCAGCATTTT. Its translation is CASSLVTSGQPQHF.

The table lists this clone with a count of one. This chain links TRBV5-1 with TRBJ2-5, with TRBD1 as a possible D gene (6 bases). CDR1 is SGHRS and CDR2 is YFSETQ in the germline V gene. The length of the CDR3 is 14 residues. V gave up 3 bases and J gave up 3 bases, with 12 bases separating them. DNA for the CDR3: TGCGCCAGCAGCTCCGGGAACAGGGAAGAGACCCAGTACTTC. It yields the protein CASSSGNREETQYF. Based on the CDR3 plus reference TRBV5-1 and TRBJ2-5, the full variable domain is KAGVTQTPRYLIKTRGQQVTLSCSPISGHRSVSWYQQTPGQGLQFLFEYFSETQRNKGNFPGRFSGRQFSNSRSEMNVSTLELGDSALYLCASSSGNREETQYFGPGTRLLVL.

As for this clone: This sample includes further DNA sequences coding for the same CDR3. The chain employs TRBV12-3 or TRBV12-4 and TRBJ1-5; D is perhaps TRBD1 (6 bases). Trimming left V 2 bases short and J 4 bases short, with 6 bases between. This CDR3 has 13 residues. CDR3 residues: CASSLQGNQPQHF. In DNA form, the CDR3 reads TGTGCCAGCAGTTTACAGGGGAATCAGCCCCAGCATTTT.

The chain couples TRBV28 to TRBJ2-1; D might be TRBD2 (5 bases). The CDR3 consists of 11 residues. Germline V gives CDR1 MDHEN, CDR2 SYDVKM. The V and J ends lost 6 bases and 15 bases respectively, with 15 bases between them. The DNA for the CDR3 is TGTGCCAGCAGCCCCGGGGTTGGTCTGTTCTTC. As protein: CASSPGVGLFF.

The CDR3 coding sequence is TGCGCCAGCAGTGATACCGGGACCCCCAGGGGGCAGTTCTTC. This codes for CASSDTGTPRGQFF. J is TRBJ2-1 and V is TRBV10-1; D perhaps matches TRBD1 (6 bases). Per the germline V gene, CDR1 is WNHNN and CDR2 is SYGVQD (reference sequence). The V end lost 3 bases, the J end lost 12 bases, and 18 bases lay between the germline ends. The CDR3 totals 14 residues.

This clone was seen just once. This chain uses TRBV30 with TRBJ1-3; D unclear. Trimming cost V 4 bases and J 0 bases, with 19 bases left between them. In germline, CDR1 is GTSNPN, CDR2 SVGIG (reference sequence). The CDR3 sequence is 17 residues long. CDR3 sequence (DNA): TGTGCCTGGACCGGAGTCTTACAATCCCCCTCTGGAAACACCATATATTTT. Protein: CAWTGVLQSPSGNTIYF.

This clone has only a few counts. In DNA form, the CDR3 reads TGCAGTGCTAGTGCACAGGGTGATCAGCCCCAGCATTTT. It yields the protein CSASAQGDQPQHF. The chain carries TRBV20-1 and TRBJ1-5; D is perhaps TRBD1 (6 bases). Germline CDR1 and CDR2: DFQATT and SNEGSKA (reference sequence). The CDR3 sequence is 13 residues long. V was trimmed by 3 bases and J by 5 bases, leaving 11 bases between them.

V is TRBV12-3 or TRBV12-4 and J is TRBJ1-2; 9 bases line up with TRBD1. The J segment lost 11 bases and the V segment lost 6 bases, leaving 10 bases of the junction unmatched. CDR3 length equals 13 residues. The CDR3 nucleotides are TGTGCCAGCAGCCTAAGGGGACAGGGAGAATACACCTTC. Protein sequence: CASSLRGQGEYTF.

This chain uses TRBV7-2 with TRBJ2-7; 12 bases line up with TRBD1. The CDR3 covers 15 residues. Trimming cost V 3 bases and J 7 bases; bases outside gene matches: 7. Looked up from germline, CDR1 is SGHTA and CDR2 is FQGNSA. The CDR3 nucleotides are TGTGCCAGCAGCTTGGTGGGACAGGGGGCATGGGAGCAGTACTTC. Translated: CASSLVGQGAWEQYF. The variable domain in full, completed from reference TRBV7-2 and TRBJ2-7, reads GAGVSQSPSNKVTEKGKDVELRCDPISGHTALYWYRQSLGQGLEFLIYFQGNSAPDKSGLPSDRFSAERTGGSVSTLTIQRTQQEDSAVYLCASSLVGQGAWEQYFGPGTRLTVT.